The entry that follows covers one T cell receptor (beta chain) sequence. Which antigen it targets is not known. No much larger clone is present one base from it, and per-base qualities are unavailable. The entry originates in a study of blood T cell repertoires in COVID-19 (dated by TCRdb to about 2020). About the full investigation: Samples from collaborators originated in the United States, Italy and Spain and spanned both the acute and convalescent phases of COVID-19. A freely available public database, intended as a resource for researchers studying the immune response to SARS-CoV-2, is where the repertoires were released. The prospective study material was composed of cDNA or gDNA derived from T cells, B-cell-depleted T cells, or PBMCs. The samples were drawn from two sources: the first 160 participants of the ongoing ImmuneRACE study, and 1,000 to 1,500 subjects contributed by 6 global collaborators. Deeply sampled blood TCRbeta repertoires from subjects exposed to, actively infected with, or recovered from COVID-19 were included in the dataset. HLA class I and class II types, where available, came from metadata supplied by the sample provider rather than from assay-based typing. Nearly every sample came with metadata listing a de-identified subject ID, COVID-19 status, age in years and sex.

The collaborating institutions used their own protocols to collect whole blood in K2EDTA tubes. For TCRbeta analysis, collaborator samples were shipped as frozen whole blood, as isolated PBMCs, or as DNA extracted from either sample type. What the authors observed across the whole study: How much clinical and demographic metadata was included differed by source and by participant, and the metadata was provided uncurated.

The immunoSEQ Assay, a bias-controlled multiplex PCR, was used to amplify TCRbeta CDR3 regions from genomic DNA. Under the source paper's analysis protocol: The number of nucleated cells in each sample was estimated by amplification of reference gene primers within the assay. To quantify the absolute abundance of each unique TCRbeta CDR3 rearrangement, sequence reads were collapsed and filtered. Productive Simpson clonality was computed per sample as the square root of Simpson's diversity index over productive rearrangements. TCRdb carries this immuneACCESS record with in-frame sequences only. Its versions omit some clonotypes, under half of them owing to an unresolved V gene in the studies checked, with the rest unexplained. The V and J calls and clone size are taken from that table; D and trimming were inferred from the DNA. The sample table lists some 150,000 clones, roughly three quarters of them with a count of one. Roughly 8.6% of the sample is held by the ten biggest clonotypes.

Sequencing was performed on peripheral blood. The receptor's source is a man aged 50-59 years with active or convalescent COVID-19.

CDR3 region: CASGRLAGSYNEQFF. The DNA sequence is TGTGCCAGCGGCCGACTAGCGGGTTCCTACAATGAGCAGTTCTTC. Rearrangement joined TRBV5-6 to TRBJ2-1; TRBD2 aligns with 10 central bases. CDR1 is given as SGHDT and CDR2 as YYEEEE, both from the germline V gene. Inclusive of the bounding cysteine and phenylalanine, the CDR3 is 15 residues long. CDR3 DNA only is kept here, 45 bases in frame from base 1. Clipping removes 7 bases from V and 1 base from J, with 5 as the unmatched junction base count.